This TCR beta chain was sequenced for a study of T cells in Graves' hyperthyroidism and ophthalmopathy. Germline trimming cut 3 bases from V and 6 bases from J; bases unmatched to any gene: 14. Germline CDR1 and CDR2: SGDLS and YYNGEE. The CDR3 has 18 amino acids. Exclusion criteria comprised uncontrolled infection, other autoimmune disease, pregnancy or lactation. For the diagnoses, clinical symptoms, serum thyroxine and TRAb, thyroid ultrasound and orbital computed tomography were used. There were TCR beta CDR3 regions amplified from RNA transcripts. First-round RT-PCR with HTBI primers amplified the TCR CDR3 region. TCRdb used MiXCR to reprocess the multiplex PCR reads, holding one entry per CDR3 protein. The top ten clones hold 15% to 20% of a sample with 550,000 to 600,000 distinct CDR3 sequences, around 42% of them seen once. The study, taken as a whole, reports: In the analysis, a 13 V-J model separated ophthalmopathy from stable hyperthyroidism. Blood samples included most of the expanded thyroid clonotypes exceeding 0.001.

This clonotype was picked up many times. Its cognate antigen is unknown. The clonotype originates from an adult woman with Graves' disease, either hyperthyroidism or ophthalmopathy (not recorded which). Sequenced input: peripheral blood or thyroid tissue (not recorded which). The chain combines TRBV9 with TRBJ2-1; the match to TRBD2 covers 11 bases. The CDR3 sequence: CASSAPWGSGRASNEQFF. The DNA for the CDR3 is TGTGCCAGCAGCGCCCCCTGGGGTAGCGGGAGGGCCTCCAATGAGCAGTTCTTC. Drawing the rest from reference TRBV9 and TRBJ2-1, the complete variable domain is DSGVTQTPKHLITATGQRVTLRCSPRSGDLSVYWYQQSLDQGLQFLIQYYNGEERAKGNILERFSAQQFPDLHSELNLSSLELGDSALYFCASSAPWGSGRASNEQFFGPGTRLTVL.